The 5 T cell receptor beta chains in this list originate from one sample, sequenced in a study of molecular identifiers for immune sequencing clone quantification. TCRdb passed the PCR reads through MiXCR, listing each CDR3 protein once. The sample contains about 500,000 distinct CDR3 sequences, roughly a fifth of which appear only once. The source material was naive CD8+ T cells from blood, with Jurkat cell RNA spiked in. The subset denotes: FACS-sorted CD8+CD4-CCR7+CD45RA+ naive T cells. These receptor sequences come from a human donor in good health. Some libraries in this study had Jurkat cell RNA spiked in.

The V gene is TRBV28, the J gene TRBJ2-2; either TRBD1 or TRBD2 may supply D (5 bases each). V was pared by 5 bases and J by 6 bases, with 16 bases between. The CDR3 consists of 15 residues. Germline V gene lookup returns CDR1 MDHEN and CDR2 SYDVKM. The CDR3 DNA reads TGTGCCAGCAGTCTGGGACCCCCCCCGGCCGGGGAGCTGTTTTTT. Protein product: CASSLGPPPAGELFF.

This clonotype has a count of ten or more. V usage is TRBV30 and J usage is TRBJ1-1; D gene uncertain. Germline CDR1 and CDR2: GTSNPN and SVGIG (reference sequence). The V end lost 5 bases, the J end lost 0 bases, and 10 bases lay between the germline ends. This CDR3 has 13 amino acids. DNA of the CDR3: TGTGCCTGGCGCAGGAGCATGAACACTGAAGCTTTCTTT. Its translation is CAWRRSMNTEAFF.

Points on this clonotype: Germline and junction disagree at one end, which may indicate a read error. The CDR3 nucleotides read TGTGCCAGCAGCCGAGAGGGGATGTTGAACACTGGAGCTTTCTTT. Translation: CASSREGMLNTGAFF. The chain couples TRBV7-2 to TRBJ1-1; possibly TRBD1 for D (5 bases). CDR1 and CDR2 from the germline V gene are SGHTA and FQGNSA. The CDR3 consists of 15 residues. Drawing the rest from reference TRBV7-2 and TRBJ1-1, the complete variable domain is GAGVSQSPSNKVTEKGKDVELRCDPISGHTALYWYRQSLGQGLEFLIYFQGNSAPDKSGLPSDRFSAERTGGSVSTLTIQRTQQEDSAVYLCASSREGMLNTGAFFGQGTRLTVV.

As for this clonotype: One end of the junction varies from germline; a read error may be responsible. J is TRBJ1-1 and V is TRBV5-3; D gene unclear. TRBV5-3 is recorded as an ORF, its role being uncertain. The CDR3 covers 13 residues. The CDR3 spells CASHTTPNTEASF. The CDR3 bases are TGTGCCAGCCACACGACTCCTAACACTGAAGCTTCCTTT.

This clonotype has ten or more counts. The CDR3 loop reads CASSLSSLSEQFF. CDR3 nucleotides: TGTGCCAGCAGCTTGTCTAGTCTTTCGGAGCAGTTCTTC. The chain joins TRBV7-9 to TRBJ2-1; D unclear. This CDR3 has 13 amino acids. V dropped 3 bases and J dropped 10 bases, with 13 bases sitting between them. From germline, CDR1 is SEHNR and CDR2 FQNEAQ (reference sequence).